This T cell receptor beta chain was captured in a study of radiation and T cells in renal cell carcinoma. The sample's time point: baseline pretreatment blood. Specified treatment: 15 Gy SBRT to primary tumor, nephrectomy 4 weeks later. Radiation-treated patients gave blood at baseline, week 2 and week 4. General observations from the study: Baseline intratumoral clonotype presence is unknown without pretreatment biopsies.

Per germline, CDR1 SEHNR and CDR2 FQNEAQ (reference sequence). CDR3 length equals 15 residues. The germline V and J ends were trimmed by 1 base and 0 bases, with 9 bases remaining between them. About this clone itself: Its antigen remains unknown.

The table came from immunoSEQ multiplex PCR; TCRdb's copy has only in-frame clones and leaves some out. The repertoire consists of tens of thousands of clones, with roughly three quarters occurring once and the leading ten covering about 7.3%. V gene TRBV7-9 combines with J gene TRBJ1-1; D is unresolved. The material sequenced was blood, taken from a patient whose treatment included radiotherapy and nephrectomy. The TCR comes from a man aged 55 to 70 with renal cell carcinoma. The CDR3 DNA sequence: TGTGCCAGCAGCTTAGGTAGGGTAATGAACACTGAAGCTTTCTTT. Its translation is CASSLGRVMNTEAFF.